This TCR beta chain was sequenced in a study of T cells after yellow fever vaccination. Overall study findings and caveats: Post-booster samples contained most primary-vaccination clones (approximately 96% CD4, 88% CD8).

This clonotype came up a few times. Its antigen is unidentified. TCRdb re-called the 5' RACE reads through MiXCR, storing one row per CDR3 protein. The repertoire holds under 400,000 distinct CDR3 sequences, with around 12% as singletons. The receptor was derived from a man aged 18-30 years who received the YFV17D yellow fever vaccine. The material was CD4+ T cells sorted from PBMCs, obtained 15 days after the yellow fever booster vaccination.

The CDR3, as DNA: TGTGCCAGCAGCCTACAGGGTGGGAGCAATCAGCCCCAGCATTTT. Its translation: CASSLQGGSNQPQHF. The chain carries TRBV2 and TRBJ1-5; maybe TRBD1 (6 bases). Germline CDR1 and CDR2: SNHLY and FYNNEI. The V gene lost 6 bases and the J gene lost 1 base, with 13 bases spanning the gap. The CDR3 is 15 amino acids.